A selection of T cell receptor beta chains follows, all from one sample in a study of blood T cells in healthy people across ages. TCRdb re-analysed the 5' RACE reads in MiXCR, keeping a single row per CDR3 protein. The sample includes about 640,000 distinct CDR3 sequences, approximately 30% of them seen just once. The material sequenced was blood. The source of these receptors is a woman aged 80 or older in good health. Both conserved end residues are part of each CDR3. The D gene is left open where the match is weak. Clone size is stated in some rows and not others, as once, few, many or a class when expanded.

.,TRBJ1-2,TRBV10-3,few,CAISDLLGANYGYTF,TGTGCCATCAGTGATCTCTTAGGGGCTAACTATGGCTACACCTTC
.,TRBJ2-5,TRBV6-5,many,CASSYSGYQETQYF,TGTGCCAGCAGTTACTCGGGTTACCAAGAGACCCAGTACTTC
TRBD2,TRBJ2-3,TRBV3-1,few,CASSLLGTRVGSSQYF,TGTGCCAGCAGCCTACTTGGGACTAGGGTGGGCTCTTCGCAGTATTTT
.,TRBJ1-2,TRBV7-8,.,CASSPRRAGYGYTF,TGTGCCAGCAGCCCGCGAAGGGCGGGCTATGGCTACACCTTC
.,TRBJ1-2,TRBV4-1,once,CASSPQGLDGYTF,TGCGCCAGCAGCCCGCAGGGTTTGGATGGCTACACCTTC
TRBD1,TRBJ1-2,TRBV7-2,many,CASSPRGTGEDGYTF,TGTGCCAGCAGCCCTAGAGGTACAGGGGAAGATGGCTACACCTTC
TRBD2,TRBJ2-3,TRBV7-6,.,CASSKTSGSADTQYF,TGTGCCAGCAGCAAGACTAGCGGGAGCGCAGATACGCAGTATTTT
.,TRBJ2-5,TRBV7-9,many,CASSLVRVEETQYF,TGTGCCAGCAGCTTAGTACGAGTAGAGGAGACCCAGTACTTC
.,TRBJ1-6,TRBV19,.,CASMSSAGGTLHF,TGTGCCAGTATGTCGTCAGCCGGGGGAACCCTCCACTTT
.,TRBJ2-7,TRBV7-8,many,CASSLGLEGYEQYF,TGTGCCAGCAGCTTAGGGCTGGAGGGCTACGAGCAGTACTTC
.,TRBJ2-6,TRBV7-2,.,CASRMVRTAGANVLTF,TGTGCCAGCAGGATGGTGAGAACCGCCGGGGCCAACGTCCTGACTTTC
.,TRBJ2-3,TRBV12-3/TRBV12-4,.,CASSATGDAQYF,TGTGCCAGCAGTGCTACAGGAGATGCGCAGTATTTT
TRBD1,TRBJ2-7,TRBV2,many,CASSEKTGGEQYF,TGTGCCAGCAGTGAAAAGACAGGGGGCGAGCAGTACTTC
TRBD2,TRBJ2-7,TRBV6-2/TRBV6-3,many,CASSPRTRHYEQYF,TGTGCCAGCAGTCCACGGACTAGGCACTACGAGCAGTACTTC
.,TRBJ1-5,TRBV6-5,many,CASRAGVGNQPQHF,TGTGCCAGCAGAGCAGGGGTAGGCAATCAGCCCCAGCATTTT